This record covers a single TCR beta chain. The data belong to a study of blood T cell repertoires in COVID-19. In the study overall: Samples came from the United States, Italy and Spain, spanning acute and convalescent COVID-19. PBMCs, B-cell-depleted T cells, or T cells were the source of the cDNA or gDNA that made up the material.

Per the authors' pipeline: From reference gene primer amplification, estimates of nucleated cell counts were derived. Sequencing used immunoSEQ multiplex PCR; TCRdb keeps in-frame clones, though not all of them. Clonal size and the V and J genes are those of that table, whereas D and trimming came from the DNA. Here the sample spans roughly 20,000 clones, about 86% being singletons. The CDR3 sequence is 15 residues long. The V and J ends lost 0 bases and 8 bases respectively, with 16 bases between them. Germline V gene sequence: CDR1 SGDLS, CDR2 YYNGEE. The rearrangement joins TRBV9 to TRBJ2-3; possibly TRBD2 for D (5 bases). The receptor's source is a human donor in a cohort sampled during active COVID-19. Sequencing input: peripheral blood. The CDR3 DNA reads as TGTGCCAGCAGCGTAGCTTCGGGGTCCCCGGGTACGCAGTATTTT. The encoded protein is CASSVASGSPGTQYF. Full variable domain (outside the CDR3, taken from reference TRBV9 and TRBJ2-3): DSGVTQTPKHLITATGQRVTLRCSPRSGDLSVYWYQQSLDQGLQFLIQYYNGEERAKGNILERFSAQQFPDLHSELNLSSLELGDSALYFCASSVASGSPGTQYFGPGTRLTVL.